This T cell receptor (beta chain) was identified in a study of shared clonotypes between healthy human individuals. The repertoire was sequenced with immunoSEQ multiplex PCR; TCRdb's copy has only in-frame clones and lacks some. Of about 2.1 million clones listed, about 94% are singletons. Only CD45RO-negative cells positively selected for CCR7 counted as naive CD8 cells, so terminally differentiated effector memory CD45RA+ cells were excluded. Germline values: CDR1 PRHDT, CDR2 FYEKMQ (reference sequence). The CDR3 covers 12 residues. Trimming took 5 bases from V and 6 from J, leaving 8 bases between them.

The TCR originated in a man between 18 and 29 years old in good health. Some clones in this sample may be carry-over from other donors' samples. The V and J genes are TRBV13 and TRBJ2-1, with D hard to call. Sequenced input: naive CD8+ T cells from PBMCs. The CDR3, as DNA: TGTGCCAGCAGCGCCGGGCCCAATGAGCAGTTCTTC. Translation: CASSAGPNEQFF.